Listed below are T cell receptor beta chains from one sample, sequenced in a study of blood T cell repertoires in COVID-19. Clones were sequenced by immunoSEQ multiplex PCR, and TCRdb holds only the in-frame ones, with some missing. Altogether roughly 65,000 clones are present, approximately 89% being singletons, with the ten largest covering roughly 35%. Sequencing was done on a sample of peripheral blood. Every receptor here comes from a woman of 80 years or more with active or convalescent COVID-19. Both conserved end residues are part of each CDR3. A D gene is named only where the DNA matches it firmly. Clone size appears in some rows only: once, few, many, or a class for an expanded clone.

V gene	clone size	D gene	J gene	CDR3 DNA	CDR3 protein
TRBV19	-	TRBD1	TRBJ1-2	TGTGCCAGCAGCACTACAGGGGAGTGGTATGGCTACACCTTC	CASSTTGEWYGYTF
TRBV10-1	-	TRBD1	TRBJ2-3	TGCGCCAGCAGCGAAGGGGGCAGCACAGATACGCAGTATTTT	CASSEGGSTDTQYF
TRBV25-1	once	-	TRBJ1-1	TGTGCCAGCAGTGAGTTTGGGCTGCTCCTCACTTTCTTT	CASSEFGLLLTFF
TRBV7-2	-	TRBD1	TRBJ1-2	TGTGCCAGCAGCCCGGGGACAGCGAGAAGCTATGGCTACACCTTC	CASSPGTARSYGYTF
TRBV6-5	-	-	TRBJ1-2	TGTGCCAGCAGATTGACGGACGGGGCTAACTATGGCTACACCTTC	CASRLTDGANYGYTF
TRBV30	-	-	TRBJ1-3	TGTGCCTGGAGCCCTAGAAACACCATATATTTT	CAWSPRNTIYF
TRBV4-3	-	TRBD2	TRBJ2-3	TGCGCCAGCAGCCAAGTTCTAGCGGGGGGGGAAGATACGCAGTATTTT	CASSQVLAGGEDTQYF
TRBV7-2	-	-	TRBJ1-6	TGTGCCAGCAGCCTAAGACAGAGCTCCTATAATTCACCCCTCCACTTT	CASSLRQSSYNSPLHF
TRBV24-1	-	TRBD2	TRBJ2-1	TGTGCCACCAGTGATCCATCTAGCGGGGCGGGAAATGAGCAGTTCTTC	CATSDPSSGAGNEQFF
TRBV28	few	TRBD1	TRBJ2-7	TGTGCCAGCAGTCCCGCAGACAGGGTCCACGAGCAGTACTTC	CASSPADRVHEQYF
TRBV28	-	-	TRBJ1-6	TGTGCCAGCAGTTCTGCGGCCCGTCCCGTTGATAATTCACCCCTCCACTTT	CASSSAARPVDNSPLHF
TRBV6-5	-	-	TRBJ2-5	TGTGCCAGCAGCTACCAAGAGATCCAGTACTTC	CASSYQEIQYF
TRBV18	-	TRBD1	TRBJ2-3	TGTGCCAGCTCACTAACTAACGACAGGGCACCAGGGGATACGCAGTATTTT	CASSLTNDRAPGDTQYF
TRBV5-1	-	-	TRBJ2-7	TGCGCCAGCAGCCCTAGTTTCTCCTACGAGCAGTACTTC	CASSPSFSYEQYF
TRBV6-5	-	-	TRBJ2-2	TGTGCCAGCAGAGACAGGATCGGGGAGCTGTTTTTT	CASRDRIGELFF
TRBV18	-	-	TRBJ1-6	TGTGCCAGCTCACCCTATGGGACAAGCTCCTATAATTCACCCCTCCACTTT	CASSPYGTSSYNSPLHF
TRBV28	-	TRBD2	TRBJ2-1	TGTGCCAGCAAACCTAGCGGGGGGGCCCGCAATGAGCAGTTCTTC	CASKPSGGARNEQFF
TRBV5-1	-	TRBD1	TRBJ1-6	TGCGCCAGCAGCTTGGATTACGGCAGGGGGCAATCACCCCTCCACTTT	CASSLDYGRGQSPLHF
TRBV7-9	once	-	TRBJ2-1	TGTGCCAGCAGCTTATCGGGGAGTGAGCAGTTCTTC	CASSLSGSEQFF
TRBV7-8	-	-	TRBJ1-1	TGTGCCAGCAGCTTTTTGCGGTCGGCCACTGAAGCTTTCTTT	CASSFLRSATEAFF
TRBV5-1	once	-	TRBJ2-5	TGCGCCAGCAGCTTGAACGTGGGACTCGAGACCCAGTACTTC	CASSLNVGLETQYF
TRBV3-1/TRBV3-2	-	TRBD1	TRBJ1-2	TGTGCCAGCAGCCAACCGAACTGGGACAGTATCTATGGCTACACCTTC	CASSQPNWDSIYGYTF
TRBV11-3	once	-	TRBJ2-7	TGTGCCAGCAGCGATAACAGGGCCCTAAACTACGAGCAGTACTTC	CASSDNRALNYEQYF
TRBV9	-	TRBD2	TRBJ2-3	TGTGCCAGCAGCTCGGGACTAGCGGGGGGAACTAGCACAGATACGCAGTATTTT	CASSSGLAGGTSTDTQYF
TRBV29-1	few	-	TRBJ2-1	TGCAGCGTCAGGACTCCAGGGGACAATGAGCAGTTCTTC	CSVRTPGDNEQFF
TRBV10-1	few	-	TRBJ1-4	TGCGCCAGCAGTGAGATCCCCAGAGCTAGCTTACCCGCAACTAATGAAAAACTGTTTTTT	CASSEIPRASLPATNEKLFF
TRBV7-2	-	TRBD1	TRBJ2-7	TGTGCCAGCAGCCAGGGACAGGGGCGGGCCTACGAGCAGTACTTC	CASSQGQGRAYEQYF
TRBV11-2	once	-	TRBJ1-6	TGTGCCAGCAGCTTAGCCACTACTAATTCACCCCTCCACTTT	CASSLATTNSPLHF
TRBV4-3	-	TRBD2	TRBJ2-3	TGCGCCAGCAGCCAAGTGGCCCTAGCGGGGGACCCAGATACGCAGTATTTT	CASSQVALAGDPDTQYF
TRBV30	-	-	TRBJ2-7	TGTGCCTGGAGTGTCCCACTAGACTTAGAAGGTTCCGGCGAGCAGTACTTC	CAWSVPLDLEGSGEQYF
TRBV2	-	-	TRBJ1-5	TGTGCCAGCAGTGAGGGGAGTATGAATCAGCCCCAGCATTTT	CASSEGSMNQPQHF
TRBV6-2/TRBV6-3	-	-	TRBJ2-3	TGTGCCAGCAGTTACCTGGGAGCAGATACGCAGTATTTT	CASSYLGADTQYF
TRBV2	-	-	TRBJ2-1	TGTGCCAGCAAGCTCAGGGGTAGTTCCTACAATGAGCAGTTCTTC	CASKLRGSSYNEQFF
TRBV20-1	-	TRBD2	TRBJ2-3	TGCAGTGCAGCGGGGGCAGATACGCAGTATTTT	CSAAGADTQYF
TRBV7-2	-	-	TRBJ2-3	TGTGCCAGCAGCGGGGCAAGCCCCCGCAGGTATTTT	CASSGASPRRYF